This T cell receptor (beta chain) was sequenced in a study of breast tumors, draining lymph nodes, adjacent tissues. Breast cancer patients provided tissue from their axillary draining lymph nodes. In regard to this clonotype: Its antigen is not known. One base away lies a much larger clone, so this may be a sequencing read error.

Study-level points and caveats: Findings are consistent with lymph node origin and intratumoral expansion of most tumor T cells. Tumors had less TCR diversity than lymph nodes, more than nontumor tissue.

CDR1 KGHSH and CDR2 LQKENI come from the germline V gene. The CDR3 has 11 amino acids. TCRdb re-called the multiplex PCR reads with MiXCR, one entry per CDR3 protein. This table has around 300,000 distinct CDR3 sequences, more than 30% appearing once. The sample taken for sequencing was axillary lymph node tissue. The sequence came from a female donor with breast cancer. Some clones in this sample may be carry-over from other donors' samples. This chain uses TRBV18 with TRBJ1-4; D call uncertain. The DNA for the CDR3 is TGTGGCAGCTCACCCACTGAAAAACTGTTTTTT. Protein: CGSSPTEKLFF.